The clone carrying this TCR beta chain showed up many times. What it binds is unknown. No treatment of any kind had been given to any patient before thyroid surgery. The data originate from a study of metastatic and nonmetastatic thyroid tumors. About the research overall: Thyroid patients, malignant and benign, had repertoires compared across blood and tumor or nodule tissue.

Study conclusions and caveats: Compared with benign nodules, malignant thyroid tumors were reported to have significantly higher TCR beta diversity in both blood and tumor.

How the authors handled the data: Clinicopathological groups supplied CDR3 differences that were used to build a distant-metastasis classifier for papillary thyroid cancer. TCRdb re-called the PCR reads through MiXCR. For this entry, the V and J calls and clone size follow TCRdb and not the study's own pipeline. The table lists tens of thousands of clones, 28% of them singletons. What was sequenced was blood. The receptor comes from a male donor with papillary thyroid cancer or a benign thyroid nodule (not recorded which). Some clones in this sample may be carry-over from other donors' samples.

The CDR3 protein is CASSVRVGASSYNEQFF. The CDR3 bases are TGTGCCAGCAGCGTAAGGGTGGGGGCCAGCTCCTACAATGAGCAGTTCTTC. The rearrangement joins TRBV9 to TRBJ2-1, with D perhaps TRBD1 (6 bases). The CDR3 is 17 residues long. Trimming shortened V by 1 base and J by 0 bases, and 14 bases separated the two germline ends. Germline V lookup: CDR1 SGDLS, CDR2 YYNGEE.